The T cell receptor beta chain described here comes from a study of T cell responses to AZD1222 COVID-19 vaccine (dated by TCRdb to about 2021). A note on the overall study: Because spike-specific TCR depth and breadth did not differ between the two schedules, AZD1222 recipients who got a second dose at roughly 4 weeks were pooled with those who got a second dose at roughly 12 weeks. Trial participants were enrolled into age subgroups of 18-55, 56-69 and 70-plus years, which contained 148, 28 and 57 TCR-sequenced participants, respectively. TCR sequencing was performed for about 250 trial participants, of whom approximately 200 were given two doses of AZD1222 and roughly 25 were given two doses of MenACWY control vaccine.

The CDR3 regions of human TCRbeta chains were subjected to immunosequencing. The study's processing was this. TCRs in the repertoires were compared against a reference library of SARS-CoV-2-specific TCRs that had been generated with the MIRA antigen-specificity platform. Breadth meant the fraction of unique TCRs that were SARS-CoV-2-associated, whereas depth meant the fraction of total T cells that were SARS-CoV-2-associated. Using the MIRA data, each spike-specific TCR was assigned both to the spike region to which the TCR was reactive and to a CD4 or CD8 class. Log10-transformed breadth and depth values were compared by one-way ANOVA with Sidak's multiple comparisons tests. TCRdb's version of the immuneACCESS table is confined to in-frame rearrangements and falls short of the full clone set. An unresolved V gene accounts for under half of the shortfall where checked; the remainder is of unknown origin. The V and J calls and clone size are taken from that table; D and trimming were inferred from the DNA. Within this sample are 130,000 to 150,000 clones, with roughly 91% of them counted one time only. The ten biggest clones cover less than 2% of the sample.

As to this clone: Its specific antigen is unknown. Qualities for individual bases were not recorded, and no much larger clone is one base off.

From the cysteine up to the phenylalanine, the CDR3 has a length of 12 residues. The CDR3 DNA has 36 bases and is translated from base 1. Germline trimming: 6 bases from V, 6 bases from J; junction bases outside gene matches: 2. The germline V gene supplies CDR1 KGHSH and CDR2 LQKENI. Paper-wide results and their limitations: Conclusions about previously exposed vaccinees are limited because only six or seven AZD1222 recipients were SARS-CoV-2 seropositive at baseline. Because no day 14 peak-response samples were available, the repertoires could be characterized only after the peak T cell response. Most participants were white British and females outnumbered males, and the authors suggested that clonal diversity may have been underestimated. Reportedly, close to half of the unique spike-specific TCRs recognized epitopes lying outside the regions that are mutated in the B.1.351 and B.1.1.7 variants. Vaccine-associated CD4 TCRs spanned the whole spike protein, with dominant responses in regions 160-218 and 743-854. A significant rise in spike-specific TCR breadth and depth was observed after two AZD1222 doses relative to day 0 and relative to MenACWY recipients. The 56-69-year group was small, and its depth increase did not reach significance, likely because of low power.

The time point tag for this specimen amounts to: baseline before first vaccination. The vaccinee samples were drawn from two UK trials, COV001 and COV002, one of which was a single-blind randomized controlled phase 2/3 trial testing AZD1222 (ChAdOx1 nCoV-19) in healthy adults. Trial participant PBMC samples were collected at day 0 and day 28 after the second dose for TCRbeta chain sequencing. The rearrangement combines TRBV18 with TRBJ1-2; TRBD1 lines up with 9 middle nucleotides. Source: peripheral blood, taken on day 0 of AZD1222 vaccination. The sequence came from an adult in good health. The DNA reads as follows: TGTGCCAGCTCCTGGGACAGGGATGGCTACACCTTC. It translates to CASSWDRDGYTF.